This entry lists 21 T cell receptor beta chains sequenced from one sample in a study of blood T cell repertoires in COVID-19. Some clones are missing from TCRdb's copy, which holds only in-frame ones; the method was immunoSEQ multiplex PCR. The sample contains about 200,000 clones, roughly 84% of which appear only once. The sequencing input was peripheral blood. The receptors originated from a woman aged 80 or over with acute or convalescent COVID-19.

This sequence joins TRBV11-2 and TRBJ2-1; D perhaps matches TRBD2 (6 bases). V shed 5 bases and J shed 7 bases, with 24 bases lying between them. CDR1 and CDR2 from the germline V gene are SGHAT and FQNNGV. The CDR3 is made up of 17 amino acids. CDR3: CASSRPPQRAWINEQFF. The CDR3 DNA reads TGTGCCAGCAGCCGCCCCCCCCAGCGGGCTTGGATAAATGAGCAGTTCTTC.

This clone showed up just once. The chain carries TRBV5-1 and TRBJ2-7; a possible D gene is TRBD1 (5 bases). Germline V gives CDR1 SGHRS, CDR2 YFSETQ. The length of the CDR3 is 15 residues. The V and J ends lost 0 bases and 5 bases respectively, with 15 bases between them. The CDR3 here is CASSLAENRRNEQYF. In DNA form, the CDR3 reads TGCGCCAGCAGCTTGGCCGAAAACAGGAGAAACGAGCAGTACTTC.

Points on this clone: One end of the junction varies from germline; a read error may be responsible. The chain links TRBV6-5 to TRBJ1-5; 8 nucleotides match TRBD1. The CDR3 consists of 12 residues. Germline CDR1 MNHEY, CDR2 SVGAGI. CDR3 nucleotides: TGTGCCAGCAGTCCTGGACAGGGAGTGAGGTATTTT. Translation gives CASSPGQGVRYF.

This clone appeared a few times. J is TRBJ1-4 and V is TRBV7-2; D unresolved. Trimming cost V 4 bases and J 11 bases, with 26 bases left between them. This CDR3 is 17 amino acids long. CDR1 is SGHTA and CDR2 is FQGNSA in the germline V gene. CDR3 amino acids: CASSSAGFIGPKEKLFF. CDR3 bases: TGTGCCAGCAGCTCCGCCGGATTTATCGGCCCTAAGGAGAAACTGTTTTTT.

The genes are TRBV6-5 and TRBJ1-2; D remains unclear. The V gene's germline CDR1 is MNHEY and CDR2 SVGAGI. CDR3 length: 11 amino acids. Trimming removed 6 bases from V and 4 bases from J, with 6 bases in between. This chain's CDR3 is CASSTSYGYTF. The CDR3 DNA sequence: TGTGCCAGCAGCACATCCTATGGCTACACCTTC.

The chain couples TRBV12-3 or TRBV12-4 to TRBJ1-3; a possible D gene is TRBD1 (5 bases). Trimming cost V 7 bases and J 8 bases, with 15 bases left between them. This CDR3 comprises 13 residues. CDR3 sequence: CASTPSGGHTIYF. The CDR3 nucleotides read TGTGCCAGCACCCCCTCGGGGGGACACACCATATATTTT.

The chain has TRBV18 and TRBJ1-1, with 8 bases that match TRBD1. The germline V gene has CDR1 KGHSH and CDR2 LQKENI. CDR3 length: 13 residues. J was trimmed by 8 bases and V by 5 bases; bases with no gene match: 7. The CDR3 loop reads CASSGYDRGEAFF. Here the CDR3 DNA reads TGTGCCAGCTCAGGGTACGACAGGGGAGAAGCTTTCTTT.

This clone was seen a few times. This rearrangement joins TRBV6-5 to TRBJ2-5; D remains ambiguous. The germline CDR1 and CDR2 sequences are MNHEY and SVGAGI. Trimming stripped 5 bases from V and 4 bases from J, with 17 bases between. The CDR3 is 15 amino acids. The CDR3 sequence is CASSRDIRHIETQYF. CDR3 in DNA: TGTGCCAGCAGTCGTGACATCCGTCATATAGAGACCCAGTACTTC.

The chain combines TRBV4-3 with TRBJ2-1, with unresolved D. The V end lost 1 base, the J end lost 4 bases, and 8 bases lay between the germline ends. CDR1 LGHNA and CDR2 YSLEER come from the germline V gene. CDR3 length: 14 residues. CDR3 loop: CASSQGGIYNEQFF. The DNA of the CDR3 is TGCGCCAGCAGCCAAGGAGGCATATACAATGAGCAGTTCTTC.

The V gene is TRBV5-1, the J gene TRBJ2-5, with 7 bases identical to TRBD1. This CDR3 is 15 amino acids long. Trimming at V came to 0 bases and at J to 3 bases, leaving 5 bases not matched to a gene. CDR1 SGHRS and CDR2 YFSETQ come from the germline V gene. In nucleotides, the CDR3 is TGCGCCAGCAGCTTGGATCCCGGGACAGAAGAGACCCAGTACTTC. Translation: CASSLDPGTEETQYF.

V gene TRBV30 combines with J gene TRBJ1-3; D perhaps matches TRBD1 (6 bases). V was pared by 3 bases and J by 4 bases, with 10 bases between. Germline CDR1 and CDR2: GTSNPN and SVGIG (reference sequence). The CDR3 is 13 amino acids. The CDR3 here is CAWRTTGGNTIYF. In nucleotides, the CDR3 is TGTGCCTGGAGGACTACAGGGGGAAACACCATATATTTT.

Concerning this clone: The conserved phenylalanine or tryptophan normally closing the CDR3 is absent here, so this likely arose from a read error. The limits of the CDR3 on the DNA are not certain, so only TCRdb's listed CDR3 is given. The genes are TRBV5-6 and TRBJ2-7; the tabulated D call, TRBD1, remains unverified against the DNA. The CDR3 is 15 amino acids in total, end residues counted. CDR1 SGHDT and CDR2 YYEEEE come from the germline V gene. Here the CDR3 reads CASSLALDRGFIAYY.

V usage is TRBV6-6 and J usage is TRBJ2-1; possibly TRBD2 for D (5 bases). The CDR3 runs 12 residues. Germline-derived CDR1 and CDR2 are MNHNY and SVGAGI (reference sequence). The V gene lost 10 bases and the J gene lost 4 bases, with 11 bases spanning the gap. The CDR3 DNA sequence: TGTGCCACCGGACTGGAATACAATGAGCAGTTCTTC. As protein: CATGLEYNEQFF.

V gene TRBV7-2 combines with J gene TRBJ2-5, with D perhaps TRBD2 (6 bases). CDR1 is SGHTA, CDR2 FQGNSA, per germline. Trimming took off 1 base at V and 1 base at J, with 10 bases between the two ends. The CDR3 sequence is 15 residues long. CDR3 nucleotides: TGTGCCAGCAGCTTAGAGGAGGGGACCCAAGAGACCCAGTACTTC. It codes for CASSLEEGTQETQYF.

The CDR3 is CASSPGQGPYNEQFF. The CDR3 DNA reads as TGCGCCAGCAGCCCAGGACAGGGGCCCTACAATGAGCAGTTCTTC. The V and J genes are TRBV5-1 and TRBJ2-1; 9 bases fit TRBD1. The CDR3 totals 15 residues. V shed 4 bases, J shed 2 bases, and the junction held 4 bases outside the gene matches. Looked up from germline, CDR1 is SGHRS and CDR2 is YFSETQ.

This sequence joins TRBV5-1 and TRBJ1-1; TRBD1 matches 8 bases. Germline trimming cut 3 bases from V and 4 bases from J; bases unmatched to any gene: 5. The V gene's germline CDR1 is SGHRS and CDR2 YFSETQ. The CDR3 loop spans 14 amino acids. The CDR3 here is CASSYGQGGTEAFF. As DNA, the CDR3 is TGCGCCAGCAGCTACGGACAGGGAGGCACTGAAGCTTTCTTT.

This chain links TRBV29-1 with TRBJ2-3; 9 bases are shared with TRBD1. J was trimmed by 1 base and V by 5 bases; bases with no gene match: 4. The CDR3 is made up of 14 amino acids. Germline V gene sequence: CDR1 SQVTM, CDR2 ANQGSEA. CDR3 sequence (DNA): TGCAGCGTTAACCGGGACAGGGGCACAGATACGCAGTATTTT. It yields the protein CSVNRDRGTDTQYF.

The gene calls are TRBV29-1 and TRBJ1-1; 9 bases are shared with TRBD1. Germline V gene sequence: CDR1 SQVTM, CDR2 ANQGSEA. Trimming cost V 5 bases and J 1 base; bases outside gene matches: 2. The CDR3 length is 13 residues. CDR3 residues: CSVRGQGNTEAFF. In DNA form, the CDR3 reads TGCAGCGTTCGGGGACAGGGGAACACTGAAGCTTTCTTT.

The CDR3 DNA is TGTGCCAGTAGTATAATAACAGGGAACACTGAAGCTTTCTTT. The encoded protein is CASSIITGNTEAFF. The chain combines TRBV19 with TRBJ1-1; TRBD1 is a possible D gene (5 bases). The V gene lost 2 bases and the J gene lost 1 base, with 8 bases spanning the gap. The CDR3 consists of 14 residues. Germline values: CDR1 LNHDA, CDR2 SQIVND (reference sequence).

This clone was observed a few times. This chain links TRBV4-1 with TRBJ1-3; D unclear. Trimming cost V 0 bases and J 0 bases, with 9 bases left between them. Germline CDR1 is MGHRA and CDR2 is YSYEKL. This CDR3 contains 16 residues. CDR3 in amino acids: CASSQDLSVSGNTIYF. The CDR3 DNA reads TGCGCCAGCAGCCAAGATCTAAGCGTCTCTGGAAACACCATATATTTT.

The chain is built from TRBV2 and TRBJ2-2; 13 bases are a match to TRBD2. The V gene end was trimmed by 8 bases and the J gene end by 7 bases; junction bases not matched to a gene: 7. Germline V lookup: CDR1 SNHLY, CDR2 FYNNEI. The CDR3 spans 15 residues. CDR3 protein: CASRRTSGSSGELFF. The DNA of the CDR3 is TGTGCCAGCCGCCGGACTAGCGGGAGCAGCGGGGAGCTGTTTTTT.